These 20 T cell receptor beta chains were sequenced from one sample in a study of T cell responses to AZD1222 COVID-19 vaccine. The data were produced by immunoSEQ multiplex PCR, yet TCRdb's version contains in-frame clones alone and is incomplete. In the table there are 130,000 to 150,000 clones, around nine tenths of which are singletons. Sequences were derived from peripheral blood, sampled on day 0 of AZD1222 vaccination. Receptor source: an adult in good health.

The rearrangement joins TRBV10-1 to TRBJ1-2, with 9 bases fitting TRBD1. Germline V gives CDR1 WNHNN, CDR2 SYGVQD (reference sequence). Unmatched junction bases numbered 18, after V lost 7 bases and J lost 12 bases. The CDR3 is made up of 15 amino acids. Written as DNA, the CDR3 is TGCGCCAGCACAAAACCGGGACAGGGAATAGGTGGAGACACCTTC. Translation: CASTKPGQGIGGDTF.

The V gene is TRBV27, the J gene TRBJ1-1, with 7 bases lining up with TRBD1. The J segment lost 3 bases and the V segment lost 4 bases, leaving 8 bases of the junction unmatched. Germline lookup yields CDR1 MNHEY and CDR2 SMNVEV (reference sequence). This CDR3 is 15 amino acids long. In DNA form, the CDR3 reads TGTGCCAGCAGTTCCAGACAGGGATACTACACTGAAGCTTTCTTT. Its translation is CASSSRQGYYTEAFF.

The chain links TRBV7-2 to TRBJ1-5, with a tentative D call TRBD1 (6 bases). V was trimmed by 2 bases and J by 3 bases, leaving 14 bases between them. Per the germline V gene, CDR1 is SGHTA and CDR2 is FQGNSA. This CDR3 is 16 amino acids long. The CDR3 protein is CASSLIATGNNQPQHF. Here the CDR3 DNA reads TGTGCCAGCAGCTTAATAGCCACAGGGAACAATCAGCCCCAGCATTTT.

This clone was seen more than once but under ten times. This chain uses TRBV28 with TRBJ1-6; D is perhaps TRBD1 (6 bases). The V end lost 8 bases, the J end lost 2 bases, and 25 bases lay between the germline ends. The CDR3 totals 19 residues. CDR1 is MDHEN and CDR2 is SYDVKM in the germline V gene. This CDR3 is CASRGGQGGLGPYNSPLHF. CDR3 DNA: TGTGCCAGCCGTGGGGGGCAGGGAGGTTTAGGCCCCTATAATTCACCCCTCCACTTT.

V usage is TRBV4-3 and J usage is TRBJ1-2, with TRBD1 matching 7 bases. Germline V CDR1 and CDR2: LGHNA, YSLEER. The CDR3 sequence is 15 residues long. Trimming removed 0 bases from V and 6 bases from J; junction bases left unmatched: 7. CDR3 nucleotide sequence: TGCGCCAGCAGCCAAGATCAGGAGACAGGGAATGGCTACACCTTC. Its translation: CASSQDQETGNGYTF.

CDR3 bases: TGTGCCAGCAGTATAGGGACAGGGGGCAATGAGCAGTTCTTC. Protein sequence: CASSIGTGGNEQFF. The gene calls are TRBV6-5 and TRBJ2-1; 11 bases line up with TRBD1. The CDR3 has 14 residues. With V trimmed by 5 bases and J by 6 bases, 3 bases remained unmatched. Germline CDR1 and CDR2: MNHEY and SVGAGI.

The genes are TRBV28 and TRBJ2-7; D is unresolved. The V end lost 8 bases, the J end lost 0 bases, and 17 bases lay between the germline ends. This CDR3 has 15 residues. CDR1 and CDR2 from the germline V gene are MDHEN and SYDVKM. The CDR3 DNA reads as TGTGCCAGCCTTGACATCAGCGCAAGCTCCTACGAGCAGTACTTC. It is translated as CASLDISASSYEQYF.

The chain combines TRBV27 with TRBJ2-2, with 9 positions matching TRBD1. CDR1 and CDR2 (germline): MNHEY, SMNVEV (reference sequence). The CDR3 totals 15 residues. The J segment lost 2 bases and the V segment lost 5 bases, leaving 3 bases of the junction unmatched. This CDR3 reads CASSNRGRNTGELFF. The CDR3 nucleotides read TGTGCCAGCAGTAACAGGGGGCGCAACACCGGGGAGCTGTTTTTT.

The rearrangement joins TRBV19 to TRBJ1-5, with TRBD1 identical over 9 bases. Germline values: CDR1 LNHDA, CDR2 SQIVND (reference sequence). J was trimmed by 0 bases and V by 5 bases; bases with no gene match: 14. CDR3 size: 19 residues. In nucleotides, the CDR3 is TGTGCCAGTAGTCAATCATTGTGGGACAGGGACTATAGCAATCAGCCCCAGCATTTT. This translates into CASSQSLWDRDYSNQPQHF.

The chain joins TRBV6-2 or TRBV6-3 to TRBJ1-2; no reliable D call. Germline lookup yields CDR1 MNHEY and CDR2 SVGEGT. Trimming shortened V by 2 bases and J by 2 bases, and 3 bases separated the two germline ends. This CDR3 spans 12 amino acids. CDR3 DNA sequence: TGTGCCAGCAGTTACGCCAACTATGGCTACACCTTC. The encoded protein is CASSYANYGYTF.

The CDR3 bases are TGTGCCTGGAGGGGGGTGCCCGAAGCTTTCTTT. Encoded protein: CAWRGVPEAFF. The chain has TRBV30 and TRBJ1-1, with D possibly matching TRBD1 (5 bases). Trimming left V 3 bases short and J 8 bases short, with 10 bases between. Germline V CDR1 and CDR2: GTSNPN, SVGIG (reference sequence). The CDR3 has 11 residues.

The chain recombines TRBV27 with TRBJ2-2; D not certain. V was pared by 7 bases and J by 5 bases, with 14 bases between. Germline values: CDR1 MNHEY, CDR2 SMNVEV (reference sequence). This CDR3 is 14 amino acids long. Here the CDR3 DNA reads TGTGCCAGCATGGCTGGGGTCGGAACCGGGGAGCTGTTTTTT. Translation: CASMAGVGTGELFF.

The chain employs TRBV24-1 and TRBJ2-2; TRBD1 agrees at 9 bases. This CDR3 is 15 amino acids long. Germline CDR1 is KGHDR and CDR2 is SFDVKD. J was trimmed by 6 bases and V by 5 bases; bases with no gene match: 6. The CDR3 protein is CATSAPGQGAGELFF. CDR3 bases: TGTGCCACCAGTGCCCCGGGACAGGGTGCCGGGGAGCTGTTTTTT.

The J gene is TRBJ2-5, the V gene TRBV6-2 or TRBV6-3, with D unclear. V was cut by 2 bases and J by 5 bases, with 12 bases left in between. The CDR3 runs to 14 residues. Germline CDR1 is MNHEY and CDR2 is SVGEGT. CDR3 in amino acids: CASSYASRAETQYF. The CDR3, as DNA: TGTGCCAGCAGTTACGCGAGCCGGGCGGAGACCCAGTACTTC.

The chain is built from TRBV5-1 and TRBJ2-1; 11 bases map to TRBD2. CDR1 is SGHRS and CDR2 is YFSETQ in the germline V gene. This CDR3 is built from 14 residues. The junction had 0 bases not matched to a gene; V was cut back by 0 bases and J by 7 bases. DNA of the CDR3: TGCGCCAGCAGCTTGGTAGCGGGAGGGAATGAGCAGTTCTTC. This sequence encodes CASSLVAGGNEQFF.

The chain employs TRBV12-3 or TRBV12-4 and TRBJ1-2; no reliable D call. The CDR3 consists of 9 residues. Trimming cost V 6 bases and J 8 bases, with 4 bases left between them. The CDR3 loop is CASRWGYTF. Here the CDR3 DNA reads TGTGCCAGCAGGTGGGGCTACACCTTC.

V is TRBV11-2 and J is TRBJ2-1; the D gene is possibly TRBD2 (6 bases). V gave up 1 base and J gave up 6 bases, with 22 bases separating them. The CDR3 length is 18 residues. Germline lookup yields CDR1 SGHAT and CDR2 FQNNGV. For the CDR3, the DNA is TGTGCCAGCAGCTTAGCCGCTGAATGGGGGGTCGGGCTCAATGAGCAGTTCTTC. It specifies CASSLAAEWGVGLNEQFF.

The chain carries TRBV11-2 and TRBJ2-5; 15 nucleotides line up with TRBD2. This CDR3 contains 18 residues. Trimming at V came to 3 bases and at J to 5 bases, leaving 10 bases not matched to a gene. Germline V gene data show CDR1 as SGHAT and CDR2 as FQNNGV. CDR3 sequence: CASSFRQGTSGGTETQYF. For the CDR3, the DNA is TGTGCCAGCAGCTTCCGCCAAGGGACTAGCGGGGGGACGGAGACCCAGTACTTC.

The V and J genes are TRBV9 and TRBJ2-7, with D hard to call. There are 13 residues in the CDR3. Per the germline V gene, CDR1 is SGDLS and CDR2 is YYNGEE. Trimming pared 2 bases from V and 2 bases from J, leaving 8 bases between. The CDR3 DNA is TGTGCCAGCAGCGTTGACCTAACCTACGAGCAGTACTTC. The encoded protein is CASSVDLTYEQYF.

V is TRBV28 and J is TRBJ2-7; possibly TRBD1 or TRBD2 for D (5 bases each). This CDR3 comprises 16 residues. CDR1 and CDR2 from the germline V gene are MDHEN and SYDVKM. V was cut by 5 bases and J by 2 bases, with 19 bases left in between. Here the CDR3 DNA reads TGTGCCAGCAGTCCTGTGGGGGTGGGCGGAACCTACGAGCAGTACTTC. Translated, it gives CASSPVGVGGTYEQYF.